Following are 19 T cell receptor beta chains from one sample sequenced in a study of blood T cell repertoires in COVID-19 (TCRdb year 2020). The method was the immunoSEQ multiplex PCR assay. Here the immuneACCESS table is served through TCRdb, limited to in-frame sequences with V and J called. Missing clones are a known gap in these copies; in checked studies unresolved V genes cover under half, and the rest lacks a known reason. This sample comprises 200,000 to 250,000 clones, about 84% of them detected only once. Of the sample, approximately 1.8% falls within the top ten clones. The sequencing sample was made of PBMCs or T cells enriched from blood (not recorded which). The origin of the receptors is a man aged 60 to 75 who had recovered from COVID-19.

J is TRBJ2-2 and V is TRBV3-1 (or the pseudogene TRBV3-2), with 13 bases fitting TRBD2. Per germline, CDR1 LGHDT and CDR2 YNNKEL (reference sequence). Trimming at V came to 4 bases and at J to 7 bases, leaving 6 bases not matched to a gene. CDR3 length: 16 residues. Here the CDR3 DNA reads TGTGCCAGCAGCCTCGGACTAGCGGGGGTTGGCGGGGAGCTGTTTTTT. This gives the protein CASSLGLAGVGGELFF.

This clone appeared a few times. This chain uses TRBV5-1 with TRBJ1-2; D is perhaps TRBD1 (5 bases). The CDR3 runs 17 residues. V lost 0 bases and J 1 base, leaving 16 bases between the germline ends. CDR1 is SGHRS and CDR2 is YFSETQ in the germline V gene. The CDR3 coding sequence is TGCGCCAGCAGCTTGGAAGGGGCCGCGCGAATTAACTATGGCTACACCTTC. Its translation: CASSLEGAARINYGYTF.

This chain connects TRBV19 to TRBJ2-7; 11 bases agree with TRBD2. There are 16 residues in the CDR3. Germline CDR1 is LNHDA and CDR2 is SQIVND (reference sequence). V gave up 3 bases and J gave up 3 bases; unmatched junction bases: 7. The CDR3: CASSMRGGLADYEQYF. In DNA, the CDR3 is TGTGCCAGTAGTATGAGGGGGGGACTAGCGGACTACGAGCAGTACTTC.

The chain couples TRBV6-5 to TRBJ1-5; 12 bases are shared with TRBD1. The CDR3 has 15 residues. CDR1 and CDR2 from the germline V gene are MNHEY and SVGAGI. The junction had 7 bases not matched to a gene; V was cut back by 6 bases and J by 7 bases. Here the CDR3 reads CASRPGQGARQPQHF. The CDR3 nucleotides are TGTGCCAGCAGACCGGGACAGGGGGCCCGACAGCCCCAGCATTTT.

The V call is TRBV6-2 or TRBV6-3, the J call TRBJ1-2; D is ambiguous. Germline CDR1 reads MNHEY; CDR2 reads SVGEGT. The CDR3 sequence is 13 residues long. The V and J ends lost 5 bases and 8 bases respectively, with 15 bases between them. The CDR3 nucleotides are TGTGCCAGCAGTCGCCAAGAAAGGAGAGGCTACACCTTC. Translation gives CASSRQERRGYTF.

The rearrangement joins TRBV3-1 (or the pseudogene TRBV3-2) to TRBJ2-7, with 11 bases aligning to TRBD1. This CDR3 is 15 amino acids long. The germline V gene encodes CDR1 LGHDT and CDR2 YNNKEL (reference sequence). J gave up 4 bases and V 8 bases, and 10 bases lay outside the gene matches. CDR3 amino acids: CASGGSDRGHYEQYF. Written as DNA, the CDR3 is TGTGCCAGCGGGGGATCGGACAGGGGGCATTACGAGCAGTACTTC.

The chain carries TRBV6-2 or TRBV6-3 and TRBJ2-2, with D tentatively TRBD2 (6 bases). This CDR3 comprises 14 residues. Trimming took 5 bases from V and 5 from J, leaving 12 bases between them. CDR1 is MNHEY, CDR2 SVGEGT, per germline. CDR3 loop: CASSLRRETGELFF. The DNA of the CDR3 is TGTGCCAGCAGTCTCCGCCGGGAGACCGGGGAGCTGTTTTTT.

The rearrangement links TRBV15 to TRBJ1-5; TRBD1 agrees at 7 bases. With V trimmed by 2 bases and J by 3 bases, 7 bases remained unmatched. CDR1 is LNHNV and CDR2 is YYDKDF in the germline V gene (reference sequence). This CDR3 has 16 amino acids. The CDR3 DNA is TGTGCCACCAGCAGATCCTTTGGACAGGACAATCAGCCCCAGCATTTT. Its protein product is CATSRSFGQDNQPQHF.

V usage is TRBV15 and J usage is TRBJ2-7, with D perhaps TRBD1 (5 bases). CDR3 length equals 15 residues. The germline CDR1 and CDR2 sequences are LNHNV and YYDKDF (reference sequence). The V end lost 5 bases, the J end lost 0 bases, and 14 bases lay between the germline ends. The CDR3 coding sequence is TGTGCCACCAGCGTTATTTACAGGAGCTCCTACGAGCAGTACTTC. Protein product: CATSVIYRSSYEQYF.

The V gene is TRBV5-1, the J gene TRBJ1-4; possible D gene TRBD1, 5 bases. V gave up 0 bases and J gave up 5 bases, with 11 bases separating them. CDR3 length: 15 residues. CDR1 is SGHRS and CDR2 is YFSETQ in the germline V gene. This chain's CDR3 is CASSLVPGINEKLFF. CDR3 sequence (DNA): TGCGCCAGCAGCTTGGTCCCAGGGATAAATGAAAAACTGTTTTTT.

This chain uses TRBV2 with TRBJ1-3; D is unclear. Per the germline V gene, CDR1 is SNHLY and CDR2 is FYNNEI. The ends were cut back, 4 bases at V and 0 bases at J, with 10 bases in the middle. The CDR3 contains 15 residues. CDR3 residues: CASSGDNFSGNTIYF. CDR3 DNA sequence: TGTGCCAGCAGTGGCGACAATTTCTCTGGAAACACCATATATTTT.

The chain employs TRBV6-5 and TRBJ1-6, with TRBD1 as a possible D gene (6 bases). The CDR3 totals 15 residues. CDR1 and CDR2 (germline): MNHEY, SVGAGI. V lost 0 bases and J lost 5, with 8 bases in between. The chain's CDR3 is CASSYSWGHNSPLHF. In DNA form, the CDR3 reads TGTGCCAGCAGTTACTCCTGGGGGCATAATTCACCCCTCCACTTT.

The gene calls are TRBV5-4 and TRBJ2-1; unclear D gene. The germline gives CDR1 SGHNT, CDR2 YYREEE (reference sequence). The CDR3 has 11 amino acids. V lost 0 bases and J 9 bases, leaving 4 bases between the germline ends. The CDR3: CASSLDSEQFF. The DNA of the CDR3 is TGTGCCAGCAGCTTGGATAGTGAGCAGTTCTTC.

The DNA for the CDR3 is TGTGCCAGCAGTCCGGGGGACTATGGCTACACCTTC. This gives the protein CASSPGDYGYTF. The V call is TRBV12-3 or TRBV12-4, the J call TRBJ1-2; tentatively, D is TRBD1 (5 bases). V lost 5 bases to trimming and J lost 3 bases, with 7 bases between them. The CDR3 covers 12 residues.

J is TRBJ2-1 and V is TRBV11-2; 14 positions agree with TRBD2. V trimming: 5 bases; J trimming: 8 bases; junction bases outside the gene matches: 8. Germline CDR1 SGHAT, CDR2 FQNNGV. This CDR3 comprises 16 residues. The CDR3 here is CASSRTSGGPGDEQFF. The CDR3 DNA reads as TGTGCCAGCAGCCGGACTAGCGGGGGGCCTGGAGATGAGCAGTTCTTC.

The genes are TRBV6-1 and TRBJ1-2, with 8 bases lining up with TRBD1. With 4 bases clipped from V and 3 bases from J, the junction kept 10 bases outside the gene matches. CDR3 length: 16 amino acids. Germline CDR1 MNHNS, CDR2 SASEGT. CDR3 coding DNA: TGTGCCAGCAGTGGATCCGGGACAGGCCAATACTATGGCTACACCTTC. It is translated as CASSGSGTGQYYGYTF.

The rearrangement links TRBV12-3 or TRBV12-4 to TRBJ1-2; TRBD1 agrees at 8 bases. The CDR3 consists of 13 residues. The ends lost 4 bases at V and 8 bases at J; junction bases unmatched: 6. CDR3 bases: TGTGCCAGCAGTTCGGACAGGGCTTGGGGCTACACCTTC. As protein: CASSSDRAWGYTF.

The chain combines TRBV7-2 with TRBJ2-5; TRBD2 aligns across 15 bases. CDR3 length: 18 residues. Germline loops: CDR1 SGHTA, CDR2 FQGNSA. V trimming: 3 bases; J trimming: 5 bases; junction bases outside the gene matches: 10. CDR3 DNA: TGTGCCAGCAGCTTGGGACTAGCGGGGGGCGGGATGTTTGAGACCCAGTACTTC. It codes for CASSLGLAGGGMFETQYF.

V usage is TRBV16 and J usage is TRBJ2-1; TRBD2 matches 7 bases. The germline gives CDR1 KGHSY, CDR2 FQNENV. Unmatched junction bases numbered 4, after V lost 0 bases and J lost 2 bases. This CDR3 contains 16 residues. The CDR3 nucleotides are TGTGCCAGCAGCCAATCGGGTGCGGGGGCCTACAATGAGCAGTTCTTC. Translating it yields CASSQSGAGAYNEQFF. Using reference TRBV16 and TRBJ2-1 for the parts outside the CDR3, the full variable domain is GEEVAQTPKHLVRGEGQKAKLYCAPIKGHSYVFWYQQVLKNEFKFLISFQNENVFDETGMPKERFSAKCLPNSPCSLEIQATKLEDSAVYFCASSQSGAGAYNEQFFGPGTRLTVL.